This TCR beta chain stems from a study of T cells after yellow fever vaccination. Points from the study as a whole: It was a weaker secondary response, yet one that peaked faster, at day 5 versus 15.

J was trimmed by 3 bases and V by 3 bases; bases with no gene match: 3. Germline V gives CDR1 KGHSH, CDR2 LQKENI. The CDR3 is 15 amino acids. TCRdb itself ran the 5' RACE reads through MiXCR, one entry per CDR3 protein. The sample carries about 220,000 distinct CDR3 sequences, roughly 3% recorded once. A few counts support this clonotype. Its antigen remains unidentified. The sequence was obtained from a man between 18 and 35 years old who received the YFV17D yellow fever vaccine. The genes are TRBV18 and TRBJ1-4, with TRBD1 matching 8 bases. The specimen was CD4+ T cells sorted from PBMCs, collected 10 days after the yellow fever booster vaccination. CDR3 in DNA: TGTGCCAGCTCACCGACACAGGGGGCTAATGAAAAACTGTTTTTT. Protein sequence: CASSPTQGANEKLFF.